A selection of T cell receptor beta chains follows, all from one sample in a study of blood T cell repertoires in COVID-19. TCRdb's copy holds only in-frame clones and misses some; the assay was immunoSEQ multiplex PCR. Here the sample spans roughly 200,000 clones, roughly 85% being singletons. What was sequenced was PBMCs or T cells enriched from blood (not recorded which). The source of these receptors is a man aged 35 to 55 who had recovered from COVID-19. The CDR3 runs from the conserved cysteine through the conserved F or W. Each record gives: CDR3 protein, CDR3 DNA, CDR3 length, D gene, clone size, J gene, V gene. The D gene is left open where the match is weak. The size entry is marked missing in some rows and otherwise reads once, few, many or a size class.

CDR3aa: CAISESSYEQYF
CDR3nt: TGTGCCATCAGTGAGTCGAGTTACGAGCAGTACTTC
len: 12
d_gene: NA
abundance: few
j_gene: TRBJ2-7
v_gene: TRBV10-3

CDR3aa: CASSLTTGGGTEAFF
CDR3nt: TGTGCCAGCAGCCTGACTACAGGGGGTGGAACTGAAGCTTTCTTT
len: 15
d_gene: TRBD1
abundance: NA
j_gene: TRBJ1-1
v_gene: TRBV2

CDR3aa: CASSSGLAYNEQFF
CDR3nt: TGTGCCAGTAGTTCCGGACTGGCCTACAATGAGCAGTTCTTC
len: 14
d_gene: NA
abundance: NA
j_gene: TRBJ2-1
v_gene: TRBV19

CDR3aa: CASSLGLAGNIQYF
CDR3nt: TGTGCCAGCAGTTTAGGGCTAGCTGGGAACATTCAGTACTTC
len: 14
d_gene: NA
abundance: NA
j_gene: TRBJ2-4
v_gene: TRBV27

CDR3aa: CASSFGTSGGYEQYF
CDR3nt: TGTGCCAGCAGCTTCGGGACTAGCGGGGGGTACGAGCAGTACTTC
len: 15
d_gene: TRBD2
abundance: few
j_gene: TRBJ2-7
v_gene: TRBV7-2

CDR3aa: CASSSGQVNYGYTF
CDR3nt: TGTGCCAGCAGCTCGGGACAGGTGAACTATGGCTACACCTTC
len: 14
d_gene: TRBD1
abundance: few
j_gene: TRBJ1-2
v_gene: TRBV11-3

CDR3aa: CASSLEQNTGELFF
CDR3nt: TGTGCCAGCAGCTTGGAACAGAACACCGGGGAGCTGTTTTTT
len: 14
d_gene: NA
abundance: NA
j_gene: TRBJ2-2
v_gene: TRBV5-4

CDR3aa: CASAKGGAIGTEAFF
CDR3nt: TGTGCTAGTGCCAAGGGGGGGGCAATTGGGACTGAAGCTTTCTTT
len: 15
d_gene: NA
abundance: NA
j_gene: TRBJ1-1
v_gene: TRBV12-5

CDR3aa: CASSQLAVLAYEQYF
CDR3nt: TGCGCCAGCAGCCAACTAGCGGTCCTGGCCTACGAGCAGTACTTC
len: 15
d_gene: TRBD2
abundance: NA
j_gene: TRBJ2-7
v_gene: TRBV4-1

CDR3aa: CASRGGSSGNTIYF
CDR3nt: TGTGCCAGCAGGGGGGGAAGCTCTGGAAACACCATATATTTT
len: 14
d_gene: NA
abundance: NA
j_gene: TRBJ1-3
v_gene: TRBV7-9

CDR3aa: CASSQVGTGKKLFF
CDR3nt: TGTGCCAGCAGCCAAGTTGGGACAGGGAAAAAACTGTTTTTT
len: 14
d_gene: TRBD1
abundance: NA
j_gene: TRBJ1-4
v_gene: TRBV14

CDR3aa: CASSPFREDTGELFF
CDR3nt: TGTGCCAGCTCACCATTCAGGGAGGACACCGGGGAGCTGTTTTTT
len: 15
d_gene: NA
abundance: NA
j_gene: TRBJ2-2
v_gene: TRBV18

CDR3aa: CATLGASYNEQFF
CDR3nt: TGTGCCACACTGGGGGCGTCCTACAATGAGCAGTTCTTC
len: 13
d_gene: NA
abundance: large
j_gene: TRBJ2-1
v_gene: TRBV24-1

CDR3aa: CASSIVAEYEQYF
CDR3nt: TGTGCCAGTAGTATAGTGGCGGAATACGAGCAGTACTTC
len: 13
d_gene: NA
abundance: NA
j_gene: TRBJ2-7
v_gene: TRBV19

CDR3aa: CAWRPRPGTNYGYTF
CDR3nt: TGTGCCTGGAGGCCCCGTCCGGGAACTAACTATGGCTACACCTTC
len: 15
d_gene: NA
abundance: NA
j_gene: TRBJ1-2
v_gene: TRBV30

CDR3aa: CASSPGLKTEAFF
CDR3nt: TGTGCCAGCAGCCCGGGACTTAAGACTGAAGCTTTCTTT
len: 13
d_gene: NA
abundance: once
j_gene: TRBJ1-1
v_gene: TRBV14

CDR3aa: CSVEDSGGHGYTF
CDR3nt: TGCAGCGTTGAAGATTCCGGGGGACATGGCTACACCTTC
len: 13
d_gene: NA
abundance: NA
j_gene: TRBJ1-2
v_gene: TRBV29-1

CDR3aa: CASRSSTESPLHF
CDR3nt: TGTGCCAGCCGGTCTTCCACCGAATCACCCCTCCACTTT
len: 13
d_gene: NA
abundance: NA
j_gene: TRBJ1-6
v_gene: TRBV12-3/TRBV12-4

CDR3aa: CASSSKPLSSGELFF
CDR3nt: TGTGCCAGCAGCTCTAAACCCCTATCTTCCGGGGAGCTGTTTTTT
len: 15
d_gene: NA
abundance: NA
j_gene: TRBJ2-2
v_gene: TRBV7-3

CDR3aa: CASRSLAGGLNEQFF
CDR3nt: TGTGCCAGCAGGTCTCTAGCGGGAGGGCTCAATGAGCAGTTCTTC
len: 15
d_gene: TRBD2
abundance: NA
j_gene: TRBJ2-1
v_gene: TRBV27

CDR3aa: CATDEGTANSPLHF
CDR3nt: TGTGCCACCGACGAAGGGACAGCTAATTCACCCCTCCACTTT
len: 14
d_gene: TRBD1
abundance: once
j_gene: TRBJ1-6
v_gene: TRBV15

CDR3aa: CSVEPPQGRVLVYGYTF
CDR3nt: TGCAGCGTTGAACCCCCACAGGGTAGAGTTTTGGTCTATGGCTACACCTTC
len: 17
d_gene: NA
abundance: NA
j_gene: TRBJ1-2
v_gene: TRBV29-1

CDR3aa: CASSGRDRRDEQYF
CDR3nt: TGTGCCAGCAGTGGTCGGGACAGGCGGGACGAGCAGTACTTC
len: 14
d_gene: TRBD1
abundance: NA
j_gene: TRBJ2-7
v_gene: TRBV25-1

CDR3aa: CASSQDWAGGTEAFF
CDR3nt: TGCGCCAGCAGCCAAGATTGGGCGGGGGGAACTGAAGCTTTCTTT
len: 15
d_gene: NA
abundance: NA
j_gene: TRBJ1-1
v_gene: TRBV4-1

CDR3aa: CASSRRDRDSYEQYF
CDR3nt: TGTGCCAGCAGCCGCCGGGACAGAGACTCCTACGAGCAGTACTTC
len: 15
d_gene: TRBD1
abundance: NA
j_gene: TRBJ2-7
v_gene: TRBV4-2

CDR3aa: CASGTRTGAYEQYF
CDR3nt: TGCGCCAGCGGGACCAGGACAGGGGCCTACGAGCAGTACTTC
len: 14
d_gene: TRBD1
abundance: few
j_gene: TRBJ2-7
v_gene: TRBV10-2

CDR3aa: CASRARTGKAFF
CDR3nt: TGTGCCAGCAGAGCAAGGACAGGGAAGGCTTTCTTT
len: 12
d_gene: TRBD1
abundance: NA
j_gene: TRBJ1-1
v_gene: TRBV7-8

CDR3aa: CASKTTGVQYGYTF
CDR3nt: TGTGCCAGTAAGACGACAGGGGTACAATATGGCTACACCTTC
len: 14
d_gene: TRBD1
abundance: NA
j_gene: TRBJ1-2
v_gene: TRBV19

CDR3aa: CASSSTGTNYGYTF
CDR3nt: TGCGCCAGCAGCTCGACAGGGACTAACTATGGCTACACCTTC
len: 14
d_gene: TRBD1
abundance: NA
j_gene: TRBJ1-2
v_gene: TRBV5-1

CDR3aa: CASSEPGYGYTF
CDR3nt: TGTGCCAGCAGTGAACCAGGGTATGGCTACACCTTC
len: 12
d_gene: NA
abundance: NA
j_gene: TRBJ1-2
v_gene: TRBV25-1

CDR3aa: CASSLAAGTETQYF
CDR3nt: TGTGCCAGCAGCTTAGCAGCAGGGACTGAGACCCAGTACTTC
len: 14
d_gene: NA
abundance: NA
j_gene: TRBJ2-5
v_gene: TRBV7-6

CDR3aa: CASSLIDREAFF
CDR3nt: TGTGCCAGCAGCCTAATTGACAGGGAAGCTTTCTTT
len: 12
d_gene: NA
abundance: NA
j_gene: TRBJ1-1
v_gene: TRBV7-2

CDR3aa: CASGTGRAGELFF
CDR3nt: TGTGCCAGTGGGACAGGGCGTGCCGGGGAGCTGTTTTTT
len: 13
d_gene: TRBD1
abundance: NA
j_gene: TRBJ2-2
v_gene: TRBV19

CDR3aa: CTSSPRRGGRYKGYNEQFF
CDR3nt: TGCACCAGCAGCCCCCGGCGGGGCGGGAGGTATAAGGGCTACAATGAGCAGTTCTTC
len: 19
d_gene: NA
abundance: NA
j_gene: TRBJ2-1
v_gene: TRBV1

CDR3aa: CASSPVGRTNEQYF
CDR3nt: TGTGCCAGCAGCCCGGTCGGGAGGACCAACGAGCAGTACTTC
len: 14
d_gene: TRBD2
abundance: NA
j_gene: TRBJ2-7
v_gene: TRBV5-4

CDR3aa: CASSGLAGPTGELFF
CDR3nt: TGTGCCAGCAGCGGACTAGCGGGACCCACCGGGGAGCTGTTTTTT
len: 15
d_gene: TRBD2
abundance: NA
j_gene: TRBJ2-2
v_gene: TRBV6-4

CDR3aa: CASRRSTYEQYF
CDR3nt: TGTGCCAGCAGGAGGTCCACCTACGAGCAGTACTTC
len: 12
d_gene: NA
abundance: NA
j_gene: TRBJ2-7
v_gene: TRBV2

CDR3aa: CASKRWANTEAFF
CDR3nt: TGTGCCAGCAAACGATGGGCTAACACTGAAGCTTTCTTT
len: 13
d_gene: NA
abundance: NA
j_gene: TRBJ1-1
v_gene: TRBV27

CDR3aa: CASNPGHLYGYTF
CDR3nt: TGTGCCAGTAATCCAGGCCACCTCTATGGCTACACCTTC
len: 13
d_gene: NA
abundance: NA
j_gene: TRBJ1-2
v_gene: TRBV19

CDR3aa: CASRVRTGVPNEQFF
CDR3nt: TGCGCCAGCAGGGTCCGGACAGGGGTACCCAATGAGCAGTTCTTC
len: 15
d_gene: TRBD1
abundance: NA
j_gene: TRBJ2-1
v_gene: TRBV5-1

CDR3aa: CASGLVRSSRGSTDTQYF
CDR3nt: TGTGCTAGTGGTTTGGTAAGATCCTCCCGCGGTAGCACAGATACGCAGTATTTT
len: 18
d_gene: NA
abundance: NA
j_gene: TRBJ2-3
v_gene: TRBV12-5

CDR3aa: CASSLYDNTHQPQHF
CDR3nt: TGTGCCAGCAGTTTATACGACAATACACATCAGCCCCAGCATTTT
len: 15
d_gene: NA
abundance: NA
j_gene: TRBJ1-5
v_gene: TRBV28